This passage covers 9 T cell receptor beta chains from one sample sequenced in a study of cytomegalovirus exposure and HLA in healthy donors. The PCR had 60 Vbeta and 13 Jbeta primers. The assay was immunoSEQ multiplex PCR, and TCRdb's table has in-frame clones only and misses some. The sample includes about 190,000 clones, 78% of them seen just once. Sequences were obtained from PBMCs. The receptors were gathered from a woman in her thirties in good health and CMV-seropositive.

Written as DNA, the CDR3 is TGTGCCAGCAGCCAAGCGTTCATTGGTAGCGGACAGGCTGGCAATCAGCCCCAGCATTTT. Translated, it gives CASSQAFIGSGQAGNQPQHF. This chain joins TRBV4-2 and TRBJ1-5; 7 bases are shared with TRBD1. Germline V lookup: CDR1 LGHNA, CDR2 YNFKEQ. The ends lost 1 base at V and 2 bases at J; junction bases unmatched: 17. The CDR3 has 20 amino acids.

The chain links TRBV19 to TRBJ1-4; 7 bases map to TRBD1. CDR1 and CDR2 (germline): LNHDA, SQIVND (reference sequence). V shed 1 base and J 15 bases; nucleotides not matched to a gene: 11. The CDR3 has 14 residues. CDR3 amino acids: CASSIGTGAAFLFF. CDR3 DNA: TGTGCCAGTAGTATAGGCACAGGGGCCGCCTTTTTGTTTTTT.

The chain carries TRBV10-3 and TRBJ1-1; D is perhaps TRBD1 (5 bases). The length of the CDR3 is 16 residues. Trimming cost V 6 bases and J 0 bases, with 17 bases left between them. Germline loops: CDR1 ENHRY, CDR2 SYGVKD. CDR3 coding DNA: TGTGCCATCAGGTACCAAAGCGGGACCGTGAACACTGAAGCTTTCTTT. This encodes CAIRYQSGTVNTEAFF.

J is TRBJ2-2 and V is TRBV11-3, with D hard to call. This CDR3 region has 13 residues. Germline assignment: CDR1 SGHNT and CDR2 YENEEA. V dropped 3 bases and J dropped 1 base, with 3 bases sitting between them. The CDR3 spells CASSFGNTGELFF. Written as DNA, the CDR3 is TGTGCCAGCAGCTTCGGGAACACCGGGGAGCTGTTTTTT.

As DNA, the CDR3 is TGTGCCAGCAGTTTATCCTTCGGACAGGGAGGCAATCAGCCCCAGCATTTT. Its translation is CASSLSFGQGGNQPQHF. V is TRBV28 and J is TRBJ1-5; TRBD1 agrees at 8 bases. CDR3 length: 17 amino acids. Germline V gene sequence: CDR1 MDHEN, CDR2 SYDVKM. The V and J ends lost 1 base and 2 bases, in that order; junction bases with no gene match: 7.

The CDR3, as DNA: TGTGCCAGTAGATCCGGGCAGGGGGCTGCTAGCACAGATACGCAGTATTTT. Translation: CASRSGQGAASTDTQYF. V and J are TRBV19 and TRBJ2-3, with 8 nucleotides matching TRBD1. The CDR3 contains 17 residues. The germline CDR1 and CDR2 sequences are LNHDA and SQIVND (reference sequence). Germline trimming cut 6 bases from V and 0 bases from J; bases unmatched to any gene: 11.

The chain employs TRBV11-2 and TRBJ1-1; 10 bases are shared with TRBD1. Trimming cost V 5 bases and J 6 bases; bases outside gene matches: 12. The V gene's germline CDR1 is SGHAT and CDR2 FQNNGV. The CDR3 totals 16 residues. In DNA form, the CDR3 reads TGTGCCAGCAGCGTAGGGACAGGGGTGTACGACCCTGAAGCTTTCTTT. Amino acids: CASSVGTGVYDPEAFF.

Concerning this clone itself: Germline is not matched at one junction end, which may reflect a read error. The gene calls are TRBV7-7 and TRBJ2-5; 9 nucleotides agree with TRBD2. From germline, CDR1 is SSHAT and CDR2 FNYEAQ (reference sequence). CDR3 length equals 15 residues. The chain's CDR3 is CASSYGSGREETQYF. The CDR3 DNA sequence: TGTGCTAGCAGCTATGGTAGCGGGAGAGAAGAGACCCAGTACTTC.

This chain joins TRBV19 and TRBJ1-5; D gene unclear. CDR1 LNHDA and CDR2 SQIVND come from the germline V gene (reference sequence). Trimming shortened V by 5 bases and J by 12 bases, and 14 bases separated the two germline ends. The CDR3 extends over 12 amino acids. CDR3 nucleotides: TGTGCCAGTAGTCCGTACCCTGGGCTCCAGCATTTT. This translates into CASSPYPGLQHF.